Below, 17 T cell receptor beta chains from the same sample are listed, as sequenced in a study of response to subunit inactivated influenza vaccine. TCRdb reanalysed the RT-PCR reads using MiXCR and keeps one entry per CDR3 protein. The data show roughly 760,000 distinct CDR3 sequences, 20% to 25% seen once. The source was PBMCs from blood, collected about 5 days after vaccination. These TCRs come from a man in his forties or fifties who received an inactivated influenza vaccine.

The rearrangement joins TRBV10-3 to TRBJ2-7; D uncertain. CDR1 ENHRY and CDR2 SYGVKD come from the germline V gene. CDR3 size: 12 residues. The V end was cut by 1 base, the J end by 2 bases, with 3 bases between. The DNA for the CDR3 is TGTGCCATCAGTGAGTTTACCTACGAGCAGTACTTC. Its protein product is CAISEFTYEQYF.

This chain uses TRBV7-9 with TRBJ2-1; 8 bases are a match to TRBD2. The CDR3 totals 15 residues. CDR1 is SEHNR and CDR2 is FQNEAQ in the germline V gene (reference sequence). The V gene end was trimmed by 1 base and the J gene end by 8 bases; junction bases not matched to a gene: 7. Written as DNA, the CDR3 is TGTGCCAGCAGCTTAGGAGCGGGAGAAATCTATGAGCAGTTCTTC. Protein: CASSLGAGEIYEQFF.

V usage is TRBV7-9 and J usage is TRBJ1-2; 7 bases map to TRBD1. Per the germline V gene, CDR1 is SEHNR and CDR2 is FQNEAQ (reference sequence). V lost 4 bases to trimming and J lost 8 bases; unmatched junction nucleotides: 10. This CDR3 spans 14 amino acids. The CDR3 sequence is CASSSLTGAAGYTF. CDR3 sequence (DNA): TGTGCCAGCAGCTCCCTAACAGGGGCGGCGGGCTACACCTTC. Looking up the rest from reference TRBV7-9 and TRBJ1-2 gives the full variable domain: DTGVSQNPRHKITKRGQNVTFRCDPISEHNRLYWYRQTLGQGPEFLTYFQNEAQLEKSRLLSDRFSAERPKGSFSTLEIQRTEQGDSAMYLCASSSLTGAAGYTFGSGTRLTVV.

This chain links TRBV4-2 with TRBJ1-5, with D hard to call. Germline V gene sequence: CDR1 LGHNA, CDR2 YNFKEQ. CDR3 length: 15 amino acids. The V gene lost 0 bases and the J gene lost 0 bases, with 6 bases spanning the gap. The CDR3 coding sequence is TGTGCCAGCAGCCAAGACCCGAATAGCAATCAGCCCCAGCATTTT. Protein product: CASSQDPNSNQPQHF.

This sequence joins TRBV18 and TRBJ1-5, with a weak D call TRBD1 (6 bases). Germline values: CDR1 KGHSH, CDR2 LQKENI. This CDR3 region has 16 residues. The germline V and J ends were trimmed by 3 bases and 7 bases, with 19 bases remaining between them. CDR3 protein: CASSPSVGGAGQPQHF. CDR3 in DNA: TGTGCCAGCTCACCCTCGGTTGGGGGGGCAGGACAGCCCCAGCATTTT.

The chain employs TRBV24-1 and TRBJ1-3, with TRBD1 as a possible D gene (5 bases). Trimming left V 8 bases short and J 3 bases short, with 10 bases between. The CDR3 runs 13 residues. Germline assignment: CDR1 KGHDR and CDR2 SFDVKD. DNA of the CDR3: TGTGCCACCACAGGGCCGGATGGAAACACCATATATTTT. It codes for CATTGPDGNTIYF.

The V call is TRBV4-3, the J call TRBJ2-7, with 10 bases that match TRBD1. CDR3 length equals 15 residues. Germline-derived CDR1 and CDR2 are LGHNA and YSLEER. After removal of 0 bases from V and 7 bases from J, the junction contained 6 bases not matched to a gene. The CDR3 DNA reads TGCGCCAGCAGCCAAGAGCGACAGGGGGCGCGTGAGCAGTACTTC. Residues: CASSQERQGAREQYF.

V is TRBV29-1 and J is TRBJ1-1, with D tentatively TRBD1 (5 bases). V was clipped by 5 bases and J by 3 bases, with 13 bases between them. Germline V gene data show CDR1 as SQVTM and CDR2 as ANQGSEA. There are 13 residues in the CDR3. DNA of the CDR3: TGCAGCGTTAAGGGGTTCTCGGACACTGAAGCTTTCTTT. It yields the protein CSVKGFSDTEAFF.

This clonotype has just a few counts. The CDR3 region has the DNA TGTGCCAGCAGTTCATACAGGGGGAGCACCTACGAGCAGTACTTC. This translates into CASSSYRGSTYEQYF. The V call is TRBV6-2 or TRBV6-3, the J call TRBJ2-7; 8 bases are a match to TRBD1. The trim removed 4 bases at V and 2 bases at J, leaving 7 bases unmatched. Germline V gene sequence: CDR1 MNHEY, CDR2 SVGEGT. There are 15 residues in the CDR3.

V and J are TRBV20-1 and TRBJ2-3; D might be TRBD2 (6 bases). CDR3 size: 16 residues. Trimming removed 0 bases from V and 1 base from J, with 14 bases in between. The germline gives CDR1 DFQATT, CDR2 SNEGSKA (reference sequence). CDR3 amino acids: CSARDFARGRTDTQYF. The DNA for the CDR3 is TGCAGTGCTAGAGATTTCGCGCGGGGCCGCACAGATACGCAGTATTTT.

There are a few counts of this clonotype. The chain carries TRBV3-1 and TRBJ1-2; TRBD1 matches at 12 bases. CDR1 and CDR2 (germline): LGHDT, YNNKEL (reference sequence). The CDR3 length is 17 residues. Germline trimming cut 5 bases from V and 6 bases from J; bases unmatched to any gene: 13. As DNA, the CDR3 is TGTGCCAGCAGCTATTCCGGGACAGGGGGCGCTGGGGATGGCTACACCTTC. This codes for CASSYSGTGGAGDGYTF. The entire variable domain, with the rest obtained from reference TRBV3-1 and TRBJ1-2, is as follows: DTAVSQTPKYLVTQMGNDKSIKCEQNLGHDTMYWYKQDSKKFLKIMFSYNNKELIINETVPNRFSPKSPDKAHLNLHINSLELGDSAVYFCASSYSGTGGAGDGYTFGSGTRLTVV.

The rearrangement links TRBV11-1 to TRBJ2-3, with TRBD2 matching over 13 bases. Germline CDR1 and CDR2: SGHAT and FQDESV (reference sequence). The CDR3 is made up of 18 amino acids. J lost 7 bases, V lost 0 bases, and 10 bases had no gene match. The CDR3 region has the DNA TGTGCCAGCAGCTTAGCGGGAGGGACTAGCGGGGCCGTGAATACGCAGTATTTT. This gives the protein CASSLAGGTSGAVNTQYF. Full variable domain (missing parts from reference TRBV11-1 and TRBJ2-3): EAEVAQSPRYKITEKSQAVAFWCDPISGHATLYWYRQILGQGPELLVQFQDESVVDDSQLPKDRFSAERLKGVDSTLKIQPAELGDSAMYLCASSLAGGTSGAVNTQYFGPGTRLTVL.

This clonotype was seen at least ten times. V is TRBV7-9 and J is TRBJ1-3; D gene unclear. Germline V gene sequence: CDR1 SEHNR, CDR2 FQNEAQ (reference sequence). The germline V and J ends were trimmed by 3 bases and 0 bases, with 6 bases remaining between them. The CDR3 extends over 14 amino acids. The CDR3 bases are TGTGCCAGCAGCTTTAGTACCTCTGGAAACACCATATATTTT. Translated: CASSFSTSGNTIYF.

J is TRBJ2-5 and V is TRBV4-1; D perhaps matches TRBD1 (5 bases). The germline gives CDR1 MGHRA, CDR2 YSYEKL. V was trimmed by 0 bases and J by 6 bases, leaving 11 bases between them. The CDR3 spans 14 residues. This chain's CDR3 is CASSQDAGLKTQYF. CDR3 sequence (DNA): TGCGCCAGCAGCCAAGACGCAGGGCTAAAGACCCAGTACTTC.

This chain connects TRBV5-1 to TRBJ2-5; TRBD2 matches at 12 bases. This CDR3 comprises 18 residues. Germline trimming cut 4 bases from V and 6 bases from J; bases unmatched to any gene: 16. From germline, CDR1 is SGHRS and CDR2 YFSETQ. The CDR3 here is CASSPRTTSGRERKTQYF. The DNA for the CDR3 is TGCGCCAGCAGCCCCCGAACGACTAGCGGGAGAGAGAGAAAGACCCAGTACTTC.

The chain couples TRBV7-3 to TRBJ2-3, with D uncertain. The CDR3 runs to 15 residues. Trimming removed 0 bases from V and 0 bases from J, with 7 bases in between. Germline values: CDR1 SGHTA, CDR2 FQGTGA. The DNA of the CDR3 is TGTGCCAGCAGCTTAACGGTGGGAAGCACAGATACGCAGTATTTT. It specifies CASSLTVGSTDTQYF.

The chain combines TRBV7-8 with TRBJ2-7; the match to TRBD2 covers 14 bases. The V and J ends lost 7 bases and 2 bases, in that order; junction bases with no gene match: 10. Germline-derived CDR1 and CDR2 are SGHVS and FQNEAQ. The CDR3 consists of 17 residues. The CDR3: CASKPGLAGGSPYEQYF. The CDR3 DNA is TGTGCCAGCAAACCTGGACTAGCGGGAGGTTCTCCCTACGAGCAGTACTTC.